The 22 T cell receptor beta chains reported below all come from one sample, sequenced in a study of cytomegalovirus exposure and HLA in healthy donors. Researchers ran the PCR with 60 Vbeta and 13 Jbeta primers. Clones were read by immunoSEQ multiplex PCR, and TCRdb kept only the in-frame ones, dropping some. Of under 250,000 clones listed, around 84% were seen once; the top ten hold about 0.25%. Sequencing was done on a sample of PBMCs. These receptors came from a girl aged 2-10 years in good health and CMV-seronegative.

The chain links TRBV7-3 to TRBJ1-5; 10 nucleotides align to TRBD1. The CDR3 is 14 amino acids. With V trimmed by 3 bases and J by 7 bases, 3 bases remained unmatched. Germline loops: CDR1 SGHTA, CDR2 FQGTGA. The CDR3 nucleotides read TGTGCCAGCAGCTTCCGGGACAGGGGACAGCCCCAGCATTTT. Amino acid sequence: CASSFRDRGQPQHF. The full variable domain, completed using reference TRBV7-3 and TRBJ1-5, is GAGVSQTPSNKVTEKGKYVELRCDPISGHTALYWYRQSLGQGPEFLIYFQGTGAADDSGLPNDRFFAVRPEGSVSTLKIQRTERGDSAVYLCASSFRDRGQPQHFGDGTRLSIL.

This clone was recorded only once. The CDR3 region is CASSQGIAFNEKLFF. Written as DNA, the CDR3 is TGTGCCAGCTCTCAGGGTATCGCCTTTAATGAAAAACTGTTTTTT. This rearrangement joins TRBV18 to TRBJ1-4; D is perhaps TRBD1 (5 bases). The CDR3 is 15 amino acids. V gave up 6 bases and J gave up 4 bases, with 15 bases separating them. Germline lookup yields CDR1 KGHSH and CDR2 LQKENI.

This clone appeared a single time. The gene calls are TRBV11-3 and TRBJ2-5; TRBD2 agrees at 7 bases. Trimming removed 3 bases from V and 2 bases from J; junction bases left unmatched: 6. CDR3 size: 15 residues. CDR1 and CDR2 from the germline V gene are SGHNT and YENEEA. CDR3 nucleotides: TGTGCCAGCAGCTTGGGGGGGGGATCACAAGAGACCCAGTACTTC. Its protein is CASSLGGGSQETQYF.

Written as DNA, the CDR3 is TGTGCCAGCAGTGGCTGGGTACAGGGATCCGACGAGCAGTACTTC. This translates into CASSGWVQGSDEQYF. This sequence joins TRBV6-1 and TRBJ2-7, with a possible D match to TRBD1 (6 bases). Germline assignment: CDR1 MNHNS and CDR2 SASEGT. The V and J ends lost 4 bases and 5 bases respectively, with 18 bases between them. The CDR3 is 15 residues long.

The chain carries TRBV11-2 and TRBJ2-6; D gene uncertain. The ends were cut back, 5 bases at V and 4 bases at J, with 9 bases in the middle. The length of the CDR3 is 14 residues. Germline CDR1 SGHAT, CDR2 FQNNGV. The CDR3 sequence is CASSLRGGANVLTF. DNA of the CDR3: TGTGCCAGCAGCCTCCGTGGCGGGGCCAACGTCCTGACTTTC.

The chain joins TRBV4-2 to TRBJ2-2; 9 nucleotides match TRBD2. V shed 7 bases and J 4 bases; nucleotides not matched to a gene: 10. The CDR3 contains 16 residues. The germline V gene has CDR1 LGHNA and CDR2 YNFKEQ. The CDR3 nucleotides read TGTGCCAGCACCTTCATTGAAGCGGGAGGCACCGGGGAGCTGTTTTTT. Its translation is CASTFIEAGGTGELFF.

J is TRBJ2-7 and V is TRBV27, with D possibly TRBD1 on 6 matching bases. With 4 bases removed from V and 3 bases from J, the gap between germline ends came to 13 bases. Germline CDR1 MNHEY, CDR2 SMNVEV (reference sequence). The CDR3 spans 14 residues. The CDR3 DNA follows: TGTGCCAGCAGTTCCCTTGGACAGTTCTACGAGCAGTACTTC. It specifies CASSSLGQFYEQYF.

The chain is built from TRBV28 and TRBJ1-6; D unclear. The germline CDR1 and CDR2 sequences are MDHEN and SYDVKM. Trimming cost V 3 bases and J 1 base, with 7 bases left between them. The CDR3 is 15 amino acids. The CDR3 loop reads CASSFGGSYNSPLHF. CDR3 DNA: TGTGCCAGCAGTTTTGGAGGGTCCTATAATTCACCCCTCCACTTT.

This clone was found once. CDR3 protein: CASSGGGTDKLAGGGKTQYF. In nucleotides, the CDR3 is TGTGCCAGCAGTGGAGGGGGGACAGATAAACTAGCGGGAGGTGGAAAGACCCAGTACTTC. The rearrangement joins TRBV2 to TRBJ2-5, with 12 bases fitting TRBD2. The length of the CDR3 is 20 residues. The germline V gene encodes CDR1 SNHLY and CDR2 FYNNEI. V shed 4 bases and J 6 bases; nucleotides not matched to a gene: 21.

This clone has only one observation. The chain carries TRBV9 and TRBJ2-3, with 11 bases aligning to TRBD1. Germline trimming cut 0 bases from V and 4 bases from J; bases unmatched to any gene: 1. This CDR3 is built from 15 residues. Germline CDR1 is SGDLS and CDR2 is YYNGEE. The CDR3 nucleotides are TGTGCCAGCAGCGTAGCGGGACAGGGGGCAGATACGCAGTATTTT. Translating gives CASSVAGQGADTQYF.

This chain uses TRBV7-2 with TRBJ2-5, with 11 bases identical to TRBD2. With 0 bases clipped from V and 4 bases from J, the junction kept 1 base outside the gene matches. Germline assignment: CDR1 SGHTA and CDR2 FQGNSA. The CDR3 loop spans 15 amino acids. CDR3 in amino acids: CASSLASGGAETQYF. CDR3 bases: TGTGCCAGCAGCTTAGCTAGCGGGGGGGCAGAGACCCAGTACTTC.

CDR3 region: CAWSPRAGYGYTF. CDR3 DNA: TGTGCCTGGAGTCCCAGGGCTGGCTATGGCTACACCTTC. The chain combines TRBV30 with TRBJ1-2; possibly TRBD1 for D (5 bases). V was shortened by 2 bases and J by 4 bases, with 11 bases between the two germline ends. Per the germline V gene, CDR1 is GTSNPN and CDR2 is SVGIG (reference sequence). This CDR3 has 13 amino acids.

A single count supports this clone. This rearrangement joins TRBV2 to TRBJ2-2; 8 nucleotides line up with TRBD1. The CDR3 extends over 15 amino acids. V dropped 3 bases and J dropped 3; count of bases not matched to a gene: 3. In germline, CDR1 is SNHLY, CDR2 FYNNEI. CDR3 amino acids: CASSDKGQDTGELFF. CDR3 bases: TGTGCCAGCAGTGATAAGGGACAGGACACCGGGGAGCTGTTTTTT.

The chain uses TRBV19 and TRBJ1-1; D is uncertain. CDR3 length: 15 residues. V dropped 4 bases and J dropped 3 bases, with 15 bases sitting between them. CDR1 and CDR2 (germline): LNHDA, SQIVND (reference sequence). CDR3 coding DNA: TGTGCCAGTAGTACCGGCGGGCGGAGGGACACTGAAGCTTTCTTT. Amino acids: CASSTGGRRDTEAFF.

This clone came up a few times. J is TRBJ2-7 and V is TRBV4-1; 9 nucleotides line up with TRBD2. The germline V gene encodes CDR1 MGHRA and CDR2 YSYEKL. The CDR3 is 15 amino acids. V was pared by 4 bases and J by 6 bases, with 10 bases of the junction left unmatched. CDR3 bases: TGCGCCAGCAGCCCTGGGCGGGAGGGCCGAGCCGAGCAGTACTTC. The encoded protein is CASSPGREGRAEQYF.

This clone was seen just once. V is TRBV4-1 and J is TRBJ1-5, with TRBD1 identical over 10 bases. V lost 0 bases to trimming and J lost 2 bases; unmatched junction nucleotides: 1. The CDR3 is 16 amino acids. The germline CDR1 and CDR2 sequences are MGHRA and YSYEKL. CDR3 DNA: TGCGCCAGCAGCCAAGATGGGACAGGGGGCAATCAGCCCCAGCATTTT. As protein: CASSQDGTGGNQPQHF.

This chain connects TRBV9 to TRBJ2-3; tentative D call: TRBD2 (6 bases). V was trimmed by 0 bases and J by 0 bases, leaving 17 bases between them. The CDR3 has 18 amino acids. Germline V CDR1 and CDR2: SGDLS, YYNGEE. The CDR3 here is CASSVGGGPPSSTDTQYF. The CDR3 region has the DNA TGTGCCAGCAGCGTAGGTGGAGGGCCCCCCTCTAGCACAGATACGCAGTATTTT. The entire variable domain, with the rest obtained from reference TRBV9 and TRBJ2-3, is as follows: DSGVTQTPKHLITATGQRVTLRCSPRSGDLSVYWYQQSLDQGLQFLIQYYNGEERAKGNILERFSAQQFPDLHSELNLSSLELGDSALYFCASSVGGGPPSSTDTQYFGPGTRLTVL.

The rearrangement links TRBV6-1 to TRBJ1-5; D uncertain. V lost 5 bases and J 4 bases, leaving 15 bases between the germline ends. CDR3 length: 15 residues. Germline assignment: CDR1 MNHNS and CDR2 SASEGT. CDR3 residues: CASSPREGRNQPQHF. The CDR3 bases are TGTGCCAGCAGTCCTAGGGAAGGGAGGAATCAGCCCCAGCATTTT.

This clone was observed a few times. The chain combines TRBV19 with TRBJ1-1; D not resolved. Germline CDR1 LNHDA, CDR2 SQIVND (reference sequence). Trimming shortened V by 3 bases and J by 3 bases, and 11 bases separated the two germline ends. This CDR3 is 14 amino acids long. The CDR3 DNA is TGTGCCAGTAGTATTCGACCGGGTCACACTGAAGCTTTCTTT. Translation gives CASSIRPGHTEAFF.

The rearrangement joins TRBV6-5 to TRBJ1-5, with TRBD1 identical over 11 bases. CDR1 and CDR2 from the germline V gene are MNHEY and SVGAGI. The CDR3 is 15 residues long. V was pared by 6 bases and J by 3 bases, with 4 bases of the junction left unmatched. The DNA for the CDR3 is TGTGCCAGCAGGAGGACAGGGGGCCCCAATCAGCCCCAGCATTTT. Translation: CASRRTGGPNQPQHF.

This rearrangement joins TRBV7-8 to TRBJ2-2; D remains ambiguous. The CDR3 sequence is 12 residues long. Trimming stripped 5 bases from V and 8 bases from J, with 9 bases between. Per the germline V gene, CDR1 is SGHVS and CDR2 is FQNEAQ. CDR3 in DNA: TGTGCCAGCAGCCCCCCAGTAGGGGAGCTGTTTTTT. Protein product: CASSPPVGELFF. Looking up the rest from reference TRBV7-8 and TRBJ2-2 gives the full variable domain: GAGVSQSPRYKVAKRGQDVALRCDPISGHVSLFWYQQALGQGPEFLTYFQNEAQLDKSGLPSDRFFAERPEGSVSTLKIQRTQQEDSAVYLCASSPPVGELFFGEGSRLTVL.

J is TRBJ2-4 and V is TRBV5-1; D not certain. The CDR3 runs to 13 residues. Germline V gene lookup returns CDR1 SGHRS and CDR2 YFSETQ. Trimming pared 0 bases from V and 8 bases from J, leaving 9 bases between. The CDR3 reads CASSLDPEYIQYF. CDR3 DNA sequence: TGCGCCAGCAGCTTGGATCCAGAATACATTCAGTACTTC.